The clone carrying this T cell receptor (beta chain) showed up just a few times. The antigen remains undetermined. The source of the sample is a study of T cell responses to AZD1222 COVID-19 vaccine. General study points: In all cases, repertoires were sampled only after the peak T cell response. The donor cohort was predominantly white British with a female majority, and clonal diversity may have been underestimated.

V shed 6 bases, J shed 5 bases, and the junction held 6 bases outside the gene matches. The CDR3 has 13 residues. CDR1 LNHDA and CDR2 SQIVND come from the germline V gene (reference sequence). The method was immunoSEQ multiplex PCR; TCRdb's version includes in-frame clones alone and lacks a portion of them. Among about 140,000 clones listed, 75% to 90% were seen once. This clonotype was obtained from an adult in good health. The rearrangement uses TRBV19 and TRBJ1-1, with 7 positions matching TRBD1. The sequences come from peripheral blood, collected on day 0 of AZD1222 vaccination. The CDR3 sequence is CASSKGAGTEAFF. The CDR3 DNA is TGTGCCAGTAGCAAGGGGGCTGGTACTGAAGCTTTCTTT.